The present TCR beta chain was sequenced within a study of metastatic and nonmetastatic thyroid tumors. Study-level points and caveats: Malignant thyroid tumors reportedly had TCR beta diversity that was significantly higher than in benign nodules, in blood and tumor.

No patient received treatment before thyroid surgery. Original analysis: Clinicopathological groups supplied CDR3 differences that were used to build a distant-metastasis classifier for papillary thyroid cancer. From the PCR reads, TCRdb re-called clones with MiXCR. TCRdb's processing, not the authors', yielded these V and J calls. The sample lists around 34,000 clones, about 16% occurring once. Trimming took off 3 bases at V and 4 bases at J, with 10 bases between the two ends. The germline CDR1 and CDR2 sequences are DFQATT and SNEGSKA (reference sequence). The CDR3 is 13 residues long. Concerning this clone: Its antigen remains unknown.

The sample comprised blood. The chain links TRBV20-1 to TRBJ1-5; D not resolved. This sequence was found in a female donor with papillary thyroid cancer or a benign thyroid nodule (not recorded which). Some clones in this sample may be carry-over from other donors' samples. CDR3 protein: CSASAGRNQPQHF. The DNA of the CDR3 is TGCAGTGCTAGTGCGGGTCGGAATCAGCCCCAGCATTTT.